The present TCR beta chain was sequenced within a study of T-cell reconstitution after alpha-beta-depleted transplantation in children. This clonotype showed up just a few times. Unique molecular identifiers were incorporated during preparation of the TCRbeta library. One entry per CDR3 protein results from TCRdb running MiXCR on the PCR reads. The sample lists 200,000 to 300,000 distinct CDR3 sequences, approximately 12% occurring once. Specimen: PBMCs from the stem cell graft donor, collected from the stem cell graft. This clonotype originated in a human donor who donated a stem cell graft to a child with acute lymphoblastic leukemia.

The CDR3 DNA reads TGTGCCAGCAGCCCCCGTCCGGGGAAGGGCTACGAGCAGTACTTC. It translates to CASSPRPGKGYEQYF. The chain carries TRBV7-9 and TRBJ2-7, with a weak D call TRBD2 (5 bases). The CDR3 has 15 residues. The germline gives CDR1 SEHNR, CDR2 FQNEAQ (reference sequence). Trimming stripped 5 bases from V and 3 bases from J, with 17 bases between.